The 26 T cell receptor beta chains given below trace back to one sample, sequenced in a study of CD8 T cells in Susac syndrome. It was with random hexamers that 0.5 to 1 ug RNA was reverse transcribed. TCRdb passed the immunoSEQ multiplex PCR reads through MiXCR, listing each CDR3 protein once. The profile shows roughly 120,000 distinct CDR3 sequences, over 85% of them singletons. Input material: CD8+ T cells from PBMCs. Receptors were obtained from a human donor with multiple sclerosis.

Concerning this clonotype: At one end, the junction sequence differs from germline, possibly due to a read error. The V and J genes are TRBV7-7 and TRBJ2-1; the D gene is possibly TRBD1 (6 bases). This CDR3 contains 17 residues. CDR1 is SSHAT and CDR2 is FNYEAQ in the germline V gene (reference sequence). In DNA, the CDR3 is TGTGCTAGCAGCCAGACCCCGGACAGTAGCTCCTACAATGAGCAGTTCTTC. Encoded protein: CASSQTPDSSSYNEQFF.

This chain connects TRBV7-9 to TRBJ1-5, with D perhaps matching TRBD1 (6 bases). Germline V CDR1 and CDR2: SEHNR, FQNEAQ (reference sequence). The CDR3 totals 14 residues. The V end was cut by 5 bases, the J end by 7 bases, with 15 bases between. This chain's CDR3 is CASSPQGDGQPQHF. The CDR3 DNA follows: TGTGCCAGCAGCCCACAGGGTGATGGCCAGCCCCAGCATTTT.

This clonotype was found a few times. This chain links TRBV13 with TRBJ1-5, with 8 bases matching TRBD1. This CDR3 comprises 14 residues. Germline trimming cut 0 bases from V and 6 bases from J; bases unmatched to any gene: 1. Germline V gene sequence: CDR1 PRHDT, CDR2 FYEKMQ (reference sequence). The CDR3 loop reads CASSLGQGAQPQHF. The DNA for the CDR3 is TGTGCCAGCAGCTTAGGTCAGGGGGCTCAGCCCCAGCATTTT.

This chain joins TRBV11-2 and TRBJ1-4, with D possibly matching TRBD1 (6 bases). From germline, CDR1 is SGHAT and CDR2 FQNNGV. The length of the CDR3 is 12 residues. The V gene lost 6 bases and the J gene lost 16 bases, with 18 bases spanning the gap. The CDR3 sequence: CASRSTSPGQFF. CDR3 DNA: TGTGCCAGCAGATCAACGTCTCCGGGACAGTTTTTT.

In its sample, this clonotype was seen once. This chain links TRBV27 with TRBJ2-1; D is ambiguous. From germline, CDR1 is MNHEY and CDR2 SMNVEV (reference sequence). V was cut by 3 bases and J by 10 bases, with 10 bases left in between. The CDR3 spans 12 residues. CDR3 sequence: CASSFPGKEQFF. CDR3 bases: TGTGCCAGCAGTTTCCCCGGTAAAGAGCAGTTCTTC.

The chain joins TRBV4-1 to TRBJ2-3, with a weak D call TRBD1 (6 bases). This CDR3 spans 15 amino acids. Per germline, CDR1 MGHRA and CDR2 YSYEKL. The ends were cut back, 0 bases at V and 5 bases at J, with 12 bases in the middle. The CDR3 is CASSQEGAGLDTQYF. CDR3 bases: TGCGCCAGCAGCCAAGAGGGGGCCGGACTAGATACGCAGTATTTT.

This clonotype was detected a few times. This rearrangement joins TRBV9 to TRBJ2-3; no reliable D call. Germline values: CDR1 SGDLS, CDR2 YYNGEE. CDR3 length equals 12 residues. Trimming took 0 bases from V and 1 from J, leaving 0 bases between them. CDR3 sequence (DNA): TGTGCCAGCAGCGTAGGCACAGATACGCAGTATTTT. It translates to CASSVGTDTQYF.

V usage is TRBV20-1 and J usage is TRBJ2-3; a possible D gene is TRBD1 (5 bases). The CDR3 extends over 14 amino acids. Between the trimmed V and J ends, which lost 0 bases and 2 bases, there was a span of 9 bases. In germline, CDR1 is DFQATT, CDR2 SNEGSKA (reference sequence). The CDR3 DNA follows: TGCAGTGCTAGAGATCAGGGTCCCACAGATACGCAGTATTTT. Translating gives CSARDQGPTDTQYF.

The gene calls are TRBV28 and TRBJ1-5, with D possibly being TRBD1 (5 bases). In germline, CDR1 is MDHEN, CDR2 SYDVKM. The CDR3 contains 15 residues. Trimming took off 2 bases at V and 3 bases at J, with 11 bases between the two ends. This chain's CDR3 is CASSLADRTNQPQHF. CDR3 DNA: TGTGCCAGCAGTTTAGCCGACAGAACCAATCAGCCCCAGCATTTT.

The chain links TRBV6-5 to TRBJ2-7; D remains ambiguous. V was cut by 4 bases and J by 3 bases, with 4 bases left in between. Germline lookup yields CDR1 MNHEY and CDR2 SVGAGI. The CDR3 length is 11 residues. CDR3 DNA sequence: TGTGCCAGCAGTTCTATCTACGAGCAGTACTTC. It translates to CASSSIYEQYF.

The chain couples TRBV6-5 to TRBJ2-7, with 10 bases matching TRBD1. V shed 5 bases, J shed 6 bases, and the junction held 4 bases outside the gene matches. The CDR3 is 13 residues long. The germline V gene encodes CDR1 MNHEY and CDR2 SVGAGI. CDR3 coding DNA: TGTGCCAGCAGTCCCGGGACAGGGGCCGAGCAGTACTTC. Its translation is CASSPGTGAEQYF.

The chain recombines TRBV20-1 with TRBJ1-5; D remains unclear. V was cut by 5 bases and J by 3 bases, with 14 bases left in between. The CDR3 extends over 14 amino acids. Germline CDR1 reads DFQATT; CDR2 reads SNEGSKA (reference sequence). For the CDR3, the DNA is TGCAGTGCTGGGGTCGGCGGGTTCAATCAGCCCCAGCATTTT. It yields the protein CSAGVGGFNQPQHF.

This clonotype was observed a single time. As DNA, the CDR3 is TGTGCCAGCAGTTTTAGACCCCCGGAGACCCAGTACTTC. Amino acids: CASSFRPPETQYF. The J gene is TRBJ2-5, the V gene TRBV12-3 or TRBV12-4; D is unresolved. This CDR3 is 13 amino acids long. V dropped 3 bases and J dropped 5 bases, with 10 bases sitting between them.

This clonotype is a singleton in its sample. The rearrangement joins TRBV10-2 to TRBJ1-2, with TRBD1 matching over 9 bases. Germline trimming cut 8 bases from V and 4 bases from J; bases unmatched to any gene: 8. The CDR3 covers 14 residues. The germline gives CDR1 WSHSY, CDR2 SAAADI. The CDR3 nucleotides are TGCGCCAGCGTCCCCCGGGGACAGGGCTATGGCTACACCTTC. Translated, it gives CASVPRGQGYGYTF.

This chain joins TRBV5-1 and TRBJ2-7, with 9 bases fitting TRBD2. The CDR3 extends over 15 amino acids. Germline V gives CDR1 SGHRS, CDR2 YFSETQ. After removal of 0 bases from V and 4 bases from J, the junction contained 5 bases not matched to a gene. The CDR3 is CASSLEVSGGYEQYF. For the CDR3, the DNA is TGCGCCAGCAGCTTGGAGGTTAGCGGGGGTTACGAGCAGTACTTC. Combining the CDR3 with reference TRBV5-1 and TRBJ2-7 gives the whole variable domain KAGVTQTPRYLIKTRGQQVTLSCSPISGHRSVSWYQQTPGQGLQFLFEYFSETQRNKGNFPGRFSGRQFSNSRSEMNVSTLELGDSALYLCASSLEVSGGYEQYFGPGTRLTVT.

The rearrangement links TRBV2 to TRBJ1-5, with D unclear. From germline, CDR1 is SNHLY and CDR2 FYNNEI. V lost 2 bases, J lost 0 bases, and 8 bases lay in between. CDR3 size: 15 residues. DNA of the CDR3: TGTGCCAGCAGTGAATTGTCAGCTAGCAATCAGCCCCAGCATTTT. It codes for CASSELSASNQPQHF.

The rearrangement uses TRBV5-4 and TRBJ2-5; TRBD1 aligns across 8 bases. The CDR3 consists of 19 residues. V shed 1 base and J 3 bases; nucleotides not matched to a gene: 17. Germline V gene sequence: CDR1 SGHNT, CDR2 YYREEE (reference sequence). Here the CDR3 DNA reads TGTGCCAGCAGCTTGCTTGGCAGTTGGACAGGGACGCCGGAAGAGACCCAGTACTTC. Its translation is CASSLLGSWTGTPEETQYF.

CDR3 residues: CASSISGNYNEQFF. Written as DNA, the CDR3 is TGCGCCAGCAGCATTAGCGGGAACTACAATGAGCAGTTCTTC. J is TRBJ2-1 and V is TRBV5-1; TRBD2 aligns across 8 bases. This CDR3 spans 14 amino acids. Trimming at V came to 4 bases and at J to 3 bases, leaving 3 bases not matched to a gene. In germline, CDR1 is SGHRS, CDR2 YFSETQ.

The chain combines TRBV6-2 or TRBV6-3 with TRBJ2-1; the D is unclear. V lost 4 bases to trimming and J lost 0 bases, with 10 bases between them. The CDR3 extends over 15 amino acids. Germline values: CDR1 MNHEY, CDR2 SVGEGT. CDR3 sequence reads: CASSLGWSSYNEQFF. The CDR3 region has the DNA TGTGCCAGCAGTTTGGGGTGGAGCTCCTACAATGAGCAGTTCTTC.

The chain carries TRBV3-1 and TRBJ2-3; maybe TRBD1 (6 bases). Trimming took 3 bases from V and 2 from J, leaving 27 bases between them. The CDR3 sequence is 20 residues long. From germline, CDR1 is LGHDT and CDR2 YNNKEL (reference sequence). The chain's CDR3 is CASSQPFWGPRLKDTDTQYF. The CDR3 DNA is TGTGCCAGCAGCCAGCCCTTTTGGGGGCCCAGATTAAAGGACACAGATACGCAGTATTTT.

The chain recombines TRBV6-1 with TRBJ1-1, with D possibly being TRBD1 (5 bases). Germline CDR1 is MNHNS and CDR2 is SASEGT. Trimming pared 0 bases from V and 4 bases from J, leaving 12 bases between. This CDR3 contains 15 residues. CDR3 amino acids: CASSEAWGSGTEAFF. In DNA, the CDR3 is TGTGCCAGCAGTGAAGCTTGGGGCTCGGGCACTGAAGCTTTCTTT.

The chain is built from TRBV5-1 and TRBJ2-2; 9 positions match TRBD1. The V and J ends lost 4 bases and 4 bases, in that order; junction bases with no gene match: 8. There are 16 residues in the CDR3. Germline V gives CDR1 SGHRS, CDR2 YFSETQ. For the CDR3, the DNA is TGCGCCAGCAGCCTCCCGGGACAGGGAGGCACCGGGGAGCTGTTTTTT. Its translation is CASSLPGQGGTGELFF.

The gene calls are TRBV5-1 and TRBJ2-1; TRBD1 matches at 10 bases. This CDR3 contains 15 residues. Per germline, CDR1 SGHRS and CDR2 YFSETQ. V lost 3 bases, J lost 5 bases, and 5 bases stayed unmatched. CDR3 DNA sequence: TGCGCCAGCAGCTCCCGGGACAGGGGAAACAATGAGCAGTTCTTC. Translated: CASSSRDRGNNEQFF.

This clonotype was observed once. The chain has TRBV11-2 and TRBJ2-7; a weak D match, TRBD1 (6 bases). In germline, CDR1 is SGHAT, CDR2 FQNNGV. The germline V and J ends were trimmed by 4 bases and 0 bases, with 16 bases remaining between them. The CDR3 sequence is 16 residues long. CDR3 DNA sequence: TGTGCCAGCAGCTCCCCCCTGCAGGGGAACTCCTACGAGCAGTACTTC. This sequence encodes CASSSPLQGNSYEQYF.

This chain joins TRBV28 and TRBJ2-7, with TRBD1 as a possible D gene (6 bases). CDR1 is MDHEN, CDR2 SYDVKM, per germline. The V end was cut by 3 bases, the J end by 2 bases, with 17 bases between. This CDR3 is 16 amino acids long. The DNA for the CDR3 is TGTGCCAGCAGTTTCTCGGGACACCTAGACACCTACGAGCAGTACTTC. Translating gives CASSFSGHLDTYEQYF.

The chain has TRBV13 and TRBJ1-1, with D unclear. The CDR3 spans 13 residues. The germline V gene has CDR1 PRHDT and CDR2 FYEKMQ (reference sequence). V was pared by 5 bases and J by 7 bases, with 14 bases between. The CDR3 DNA is TGTGCCAGCAGCCCCTCGGTCCCGGATGAAGCTTTCTTT. Amino acid sequence: CASSPSVPDEAFF.